This TCR beta chain originates from a study of blood T cell repertoires in COVID-19. Study-wide background: Material from acute and convalescent COVID-19 was sourced from the United States, Italy and Spain.

Authors' processing steps: For nucleated cells, counts were estimated from reference gene primer amplification. Data came from immunoSEQ multiplex PCR; TCRdb stores just in-frame clones and leaves some out. For V, J and clone size, that table is used; D and trimming come from the DNA. Altogether 88,000 or so clones are present, about nine tenths being singletons, with the ten largest covering approximately 2.4%. Material: peripheral blood. This TCR came from a man in his fifties or sixties with acute or convalescent COVID-19.

The CDR3 spells CASSPTGRGGETQYF. DNA of the CDR3: TGTGCCAGCAGCCCCACGGGCCGTGGAGGAGAGACCCAGTACTTC. This sequence joins TRBV7-9 and TRBJ2-5, with D tentatively TRBD2 (5 bases). Trimming stripped 5 bases from V and 4 bases from J, with 17 bases between. The germline V gene encodes CDR1 SEHNR and CDR2 FQNEAQ (reference sequence). The CDR3 has 15 residues.